This TCR beta chain was sequenced in a study of T-cell memory formation after mild COVID-19. The wider study: Among the donors, TCR clusters were largely specific to each donor. Study-wide results and caveats: Pre-infection memory showed some responding clones, and this suggested that cross-reactive memory joined. CD4+ clones that contracted lay mainly in CM and EM; CD8+ ones lay in EMRA.

This clonotype appeared many times. Antigen unknown. Constant-segment primers were used for 5'RACE, and the resulting TCR alpha and TCR beta cDNA libraries carried sample barcodes and UMIs. TCRdb redid the calling of the 5' RACE reads with MiXCR, one entry per CDR3 protein. Of roughly 130,000 distinct CDR3 sequences listed, around 6.3% are singletons. V lost 7 bases and J lost 7, with 17 bases in between. The length of the CDR3 is 14 residues. The source material was PBMCs or a T cell subset sorted from them (not recorded which). The sequence was obtained from an adult woman who had mild COVID-19 (a few samples of this study predate the infection). Cell type and time point are not known. The chain is built from TRBV12-3 or TRBV12-4 and TRBJ1-5; no firm D call. The CDR3 nucleotides read TGTGCCAGCACCTCCGGGTCCCAAGGGCAGCCCCAGCATTTT. Translation gives CASTSGSQGQPQHF.